The present entry profiles one T cell receptor beta chain with its context. These data come from a study of blood T cell repertoires in COVID-19. TCRdb keeps only in-frame clones here, not all; method: immunoSEQ multiplex PCR. The repertoire holds fewer than 250,000 clones, with 65% to 85% as singletons. The junction had 5 bases not matched to a gene; V was cut back by 7 bases and J by 5 bases. In germline, CDR1 is SNHLY, CDR2 FYNNEI. The CDR3 contains 14 residues. The chain links TRBV2 to TRBJ1-4; TRBD1 agrees at 9 bases. Material for sequencing was PBMCs or T cells enriched from blood (not recorded which). The sequence was obtained from a woman aged 40 to 55 who had recovered from COVID-19. The CDR3 is CASISTGGNEKLFF. For the CDR3, the DNA is TGTGCCAGCATTAGTACAGGGGGCAATGAAAAACTGTTTTTT.